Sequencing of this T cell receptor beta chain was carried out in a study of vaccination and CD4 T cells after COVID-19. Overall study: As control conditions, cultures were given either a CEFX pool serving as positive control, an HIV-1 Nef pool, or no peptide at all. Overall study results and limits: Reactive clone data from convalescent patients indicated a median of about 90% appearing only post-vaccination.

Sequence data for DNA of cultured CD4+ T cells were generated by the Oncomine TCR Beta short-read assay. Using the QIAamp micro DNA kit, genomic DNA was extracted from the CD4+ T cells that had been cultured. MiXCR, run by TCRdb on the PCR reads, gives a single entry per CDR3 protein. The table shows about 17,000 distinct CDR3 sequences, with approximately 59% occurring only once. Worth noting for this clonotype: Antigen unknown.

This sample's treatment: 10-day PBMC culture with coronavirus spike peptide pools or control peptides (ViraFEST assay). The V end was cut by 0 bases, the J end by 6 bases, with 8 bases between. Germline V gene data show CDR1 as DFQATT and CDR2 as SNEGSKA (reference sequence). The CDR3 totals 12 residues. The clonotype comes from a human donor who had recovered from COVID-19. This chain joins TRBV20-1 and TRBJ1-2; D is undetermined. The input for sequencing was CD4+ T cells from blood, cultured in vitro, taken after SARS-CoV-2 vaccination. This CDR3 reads CSARDLGNGYTF. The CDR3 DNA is TGCAGTGCTAGAGATTTGGGAAATGGCTACACCTTC.